This T cell receptor beta chain emerged from a study of T-cell reconstitution after alpha-beta-depleted transplantation in children. Points from the study as a whole: TCRbeta diversity was high at day 60 in some patients (a result of surviving recipient T cells and thymic progenitors).

The TCRbeta library incorporated unique molecular identifiers. TCRdb independently ran MiXCR on the PCR reads; one entry per CDR3 protein. The repertoire includes fewer than 700,000 distinct CDR3 sequences, 10% to 15% of them detected once, and 2.2% sits in the top ten. Trimming at V came to 2 bases and at J to 5 bases, leaving 9 bases not matched to a gene. Germline V lookup: CDR1 MDHEN, CDR2 SYDVKM. The CDR3 spans 17 residues. This clonotype was seen ten or more times. Antigen: not known. The genes are TRBV28 and TRBJ2-5, with TRBD2 matching 12 bases. The specimen was PBMCs, mostly from graft donor cells, collected 360 days after TCRalphabeta/CD19-depleted stem cell transplant. This receptor was taken from a male patient younger than 18 who had a stem cell transplant for acute myeloid leukemia, so the T cells may come from the graft donor. The CDR3 reads CASSLNTGLAGFETQYF. CDR3 nucleotides: TGTGCCAGCAGTTTAAATACCGGACTAGCGGGATTTGAGACCCAGTACTTC.